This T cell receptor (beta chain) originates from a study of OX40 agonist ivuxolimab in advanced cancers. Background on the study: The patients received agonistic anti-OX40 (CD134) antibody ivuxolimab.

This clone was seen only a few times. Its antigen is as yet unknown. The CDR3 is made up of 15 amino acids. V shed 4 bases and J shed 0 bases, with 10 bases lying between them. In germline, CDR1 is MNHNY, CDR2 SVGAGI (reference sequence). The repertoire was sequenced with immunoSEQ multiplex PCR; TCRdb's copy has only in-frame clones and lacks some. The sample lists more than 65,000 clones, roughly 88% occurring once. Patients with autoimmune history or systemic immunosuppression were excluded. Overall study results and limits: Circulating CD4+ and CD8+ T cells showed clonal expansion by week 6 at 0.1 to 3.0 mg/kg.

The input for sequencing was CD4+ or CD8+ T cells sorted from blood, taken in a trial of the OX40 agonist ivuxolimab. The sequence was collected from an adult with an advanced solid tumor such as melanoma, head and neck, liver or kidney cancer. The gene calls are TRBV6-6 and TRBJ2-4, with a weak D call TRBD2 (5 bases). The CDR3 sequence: CASSSAELAKNIQYF. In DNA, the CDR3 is TGTGCCAGCAGTTCAGCGGAACTAGCCAAAAACATTCAGTACTTC.